This TCR beta chain was sequenced for a study of blood T cell repertoires in COVID-19. At the level of the study: Samples came from the United States, Italy and Spain, spanning acute and convalescent COVID-19. The cDNA or gDNA used as material had been derived from T cells, B-cell-depleted T cells, or PBMCs.

Original handling: It was from reference gene primer amplification that nucleated cell counts were estimated. The protocol was immunoSEQ multiplex PCR, while the TCRdb copy is restricted to in-frame clones and leaves out a portion. V, J and clone size are taken as reported in that table, and D and trimming were inferred from the DNA itself. This sample has some 75,000 clones, with 70% to 90% found just once. The junction had 3 bases not matched to a gene; V was cut back by 1 base and J by 5 bases. The CDR3 covers 14 residues. Germline V gene sequence: CDR1 SGHRS, CDR2 YFSETQ. Sequencing was performed on peripheral blood. The TCR was taken from a man in his sixties or seventies with active or convalescent COVID-19. The V and J genes are TRBV5-1 and TRBJ2-3, with 8 positions matching TRBD2. CDR3 bases: TGCGCCAGCAGCTTGAGTAGCGGGATAGATACGCAGTATTTT. It codes for CASSLSSGIDTQYF.